One and the same sample provided the 9 T cell receptor beta chains below, sequenced in a study of blood T cells in healthy people across ages. Next came a second PCR, run for about 7 to 11 cycles, which used a sample-barcoded 5' primer along with a J-beta primer mix. MiXCR, applied by TCRdb to the 5' RACE reads, yields one record per CDR3 protein. The data hold some 790,000 distinct CDR3 sequences, with 29% observed a single time. The sequenced sample consisted of blood. All receptors come from an elderly woman in good health.

Concerning this clonotype: A much larger clone differs by one base, so this may be a read error. The genes are TRBV2 and TRBJ2-7; D remains ambiguous. This CDR3 is 13 amino acids long. Germline CDR1 and CDR2: SNHLY and FYNNEI. The DNA for the CDR3 is TGTGTCAGCAGTTTATCTAACTCCTACGAGCAGTACTTC. It yields the protein CVSSLSNSYEQYF.

Ten or more counts support this clonotype. The chain employs TRBV12-3 or TRBV12-4 and TRBJ2-5; either TRBD1 or TRBD2 may fit D (7 bases each). V was cut by 8 bases and J by 4 bases, with 20 bases left in between. The CDR3 consists of 15 residues. The CDR3 region is CASRPRGRGGETQYF. The CDR3 DNA follows: TGTGCCAGCCGCCCGCGGGGCAGGGGGGGAGAGACCCAGTACTTC.

Regarding this clonotype: Its ends do not fully match the called genes, so a read error is possible. This chain connects TRBV7-2 to TRBJ2-2, with 10 positions matching TRBD1. CDR1 and CDR2 from the germline V gene are SGHTA and FQGNSA. The CDR3 is 12 residues long. CDR3 region: CASSLRTGGLFF. The DNA of the CDR3 is TGTGCCAGCAGCTTACGGACAGGGGGGCTGTTTTTT.

This chain uses TRBV20-1 with TRBJ2-1; 12 positions agree with TRBD2. The trim removed 2 bases at V and 8 bases at J, leaving 4 bases unmatched. This CDR3 is 14 amino acids long. Looked up from germline, CDR1 is DFQATT and CDR2 is SNEGSKA (reference sequence). CDR3 region: CSARRASGGDEQFF. In nucleotides, the CDR3 is TGCAGTGCTAGACGGGCTAGCGGGGGGGATGAGCAGTTCTTC.

This clonotype was seen at least ten times. The CDR3 DNA follows: TGTGCCAGCAGCTTAGCTACATCGGGACGCTCCGAGCAGTACTTC. It translates to CASSLATSGRSEQYF. The V gene is TRBV7-2, the J gene TRBJ2-7; D tentatively fits TRBD1 or TRBD2 (5 bases each). Per germline, CDR1 SGHTA and CDR2 FQGNSA. Trimming removed 0 bases from V and 6 bases from J, with 15 bases in between. This CDR3 spans 15 amino acids. The variable domain in full, with the rest retrieved from reference TRBV7-2 and TRBJ2-7, is GAGVSQSPSNKVTEKGKDVELRCDPISGHTALYWYRQSLGQGLEFLIYFQGNSAPDKSGLPSDRFSAERTGGSVSTLTIQRTQQEDSAVYLCASSLATSGRSEQYFGPGTRLTVT.

CDR3 residues: CASSLFGPTSTDTQYF. In DNA form, the CDR3 reads TGCGCCAGCAGCCTATTCGGACCTACTAGCACAGATACGCAGTATTTT. The rearrangement joins TRBV5-1 to TRBJ2-3; no definite D call. With 4 bases removed from V and 0 bases from J, the gap between germline ends came to 15 bases. The CDR3 consists of 16 residues. Germline-derived CDR1 and CDR2 are SGHRS and YFSETQ.

About this clonotype itself: With a much larger clone just one base away, this may be a read error. The chain links TRBV7-9 to TRBJ2-7; the D gene is possibly TRBD1 (5 bases). The CDR3 contains 14 residues. The germline CDR1 and CDR2 sequences are SEHNR and FQNEAQ (reference sequence). Trimming cost V 5 bases and J 5 bases, with 16 bases left between them. The CDR3 loop is CASSKHTGCDEQYF. For the CDR3, the DNA is TGTGCCAGCAGCAAGCACACAGGCTGCGACGAGCAGTACTTC.

With regard to this clonotype: A much bigger clone sits one base away, suggesting this may be a read error. The genes are TRBV21-1 and TRBJ2-5. The J call is doubtful: the DNA matches TRBJ2-7 better. TRBV21-1 is flagged as a pseudogene. The CDR3 has 11 residues. In DNA form, the CDR3 reads TGTGCCGGCAGCAAAGTGCACGAGCAGTACTTC. It codes for CAGSKVHEQYF.

The J gene is TRBJ1-4, the V gene TRBV5-5; D gene ambiguous. V dropped 0 bases and J dropped 4 bases, with 13 bases sitting between them. The length of the CDR3 is 16 residues. Germline V gene data show CDR1 as SGHKS and CDR2 as YYEKEE (reference sequence). CDR3 region: CASSLDLFRGNEKLFF. CDR3 DNA: TGTGCCAGCAGCTTGGACCTTTTCCGGGGTAATGAAAAACTGTTTTTT.